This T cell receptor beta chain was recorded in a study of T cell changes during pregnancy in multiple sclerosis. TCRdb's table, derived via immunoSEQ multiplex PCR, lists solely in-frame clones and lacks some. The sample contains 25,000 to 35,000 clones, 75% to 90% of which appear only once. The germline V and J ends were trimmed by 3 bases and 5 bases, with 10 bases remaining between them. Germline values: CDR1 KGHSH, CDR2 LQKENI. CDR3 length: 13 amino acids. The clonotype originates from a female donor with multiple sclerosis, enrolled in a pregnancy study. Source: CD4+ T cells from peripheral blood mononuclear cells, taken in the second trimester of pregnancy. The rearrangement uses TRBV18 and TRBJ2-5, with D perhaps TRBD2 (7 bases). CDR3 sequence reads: CASSPRGRETQYF. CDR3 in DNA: TGTGCCAGCTCACCGCGGGGGCGGGAGACCCAGTACTTC.